This record concerns one TCR beta chain sequence. This specimen comes from a study of control samples from healthy donors and cancer patients. Germline V lookup: CDR1 KGHSH, CDR2 LQKENI. The CDR3 spans 13 residues. V was trimmed by 3 bases and J by 1 base, leaving 6 bases between them. Assay used: immunoSEQ multiplex PCR; TCRdb lists only in-frame clones, some missing. The sample includes some 130,000 clones, roughly 90% of them seen just once. The chain uses TRBV18 and TRBJ1-1; D gene ambiguous. The specimen sequenced was blood. The TCR was taken from a woman between 45 and 60 years old in good health. CDR3 DNA: TGTGCCAGCTCACCTCACAAGAACACTGAAGCTTTCTTT. This gives the protein CASSPHKNTEAFF.